This T cell receptor beta chain was identified in a study of T-cell memory formation after mild COVID-19. Turning to the study itself: Largely donor-specific sequence clusters came from a couple of donors.

Study observations and caveats: Cross-reactive memory seemingly joined, as some responding clones were found in pre-infection memory.

CDR1 and CDR2 from the germline V gene are KGHSH and LQKENI. The ends lost 4 bases at V and 4 bases at J; junction bases unmatched: 6. The CDR3 runs 14 residues. Worth noting for this clonotype: No antigen is known for it.

TCRalpha and TCRbeta libraries used 5'RACE with constant-segment primers and UMIs. Using its own MiXCR run on the 5' RACE reads, TCRdb lists one record per CDR3 protein. This sample has about 360,000 distinct CDR3 sequences, with roughly 14% found just once. The sequence derives from a young man who had mild COVID-19 (a few samples of this study predate the infection). Cell type and time point are not known. The chain recombines TRBV18 with TRBJ1-2; 7 bases line up with TRBD1. The sample was PBMCs or a T cell subset sorted from them (not recorded which). The CDR3 DNA is TGTGCCAGCTCACGGGACAGCCCCGGCTATGGCTACACCTTC. Translated: CASSRDSPGYGYTF.